This T cell receptor beta chain was found in a study of blood T cell repertoires in COVID-19. About the research overall: Specimens from acute and convalescent COVID-19 originated in the United States, Italy and Spain.

Using immunoSEQ multiplex PCR, the repertoire was profiled, and TCRdb retains in-frame clones only, with some absent. This sample has about 310,000 clones; around 90% occur once, and the top ten carry 4% to 5.5%. Researchers sorted participants into cohorts using their self-reported clinical history. The TCR originated in a woman aged 18-35 years with acute COVID-19. The sequencing sample was made of PBMCs or T cells enriched from blood (not recorded which).

CDR3 sequence reads: CASSQYDRKAEAFF. The CDR3 coding sequence is TGTGCCAGCAGCCAATATGACAGGAAAGCTGAAGCTTTCTTT. The V gene is TRBV14, the J gene TRBJ1-1; D is perhaps TRBD1 (6 bases). CDR1 and CDR2 from the germline V gene are SGHDN and FVKESK. V was clipped by 2 bases and J by 6 bases, with 13 bases between them. The CDR3 totals 14 residues.